The 14 T cell receptor beta chains listed next were all sequenced from one sample in a study of metastatic and nonmetastatic thyroid tumors. Thyroid surgery had not been preceded by any treatment in any patient. TCRdb reprocessed the PCR reads via MiXCR. The sample shows some 55,000 clones, approximately 22% of them seen only once. Sequences were obtained from blood. These receptors came from a female donor with papillary thyroid cancer or a benign thyroid nodule (not recorded which). Some clones in this sample may be carry-over from other donors' samples.

This clone was found many times. The V call is TRBV6-1, the J call TRBJ2-2; the match to TRBD1 covers 7 bases. Germline CDR1 MNHNS, CDR2 SASEGT. The CDR3 runs 17 residues. J lost 0 bases, V lost 5 bases, and 9 bases had no gene match. CDR3 in DNA: TGTGCCAGCAGTTCGGGGTTAGGGACAGCGAACACCGGGGAGCTGTTTTTT. It encodes CASSSGLGTANTGELFF.

The table lists this clone with many counts. The chain couples TRBV12-5 to TRBJ1-2, with D uncertain. The ends were cut back, 0 bases at V and 6 bases at J, with 11 bases in the middle. Germline CDR1 LGHNT, CDR2 FRNRAP. This CDR3 is built from 14 residues. CDR3 sequence reads: CASGLVGMEHGYTF. CDR3 nucleotide sequence: TGTGCTAGTGGTTTGGTGGGTATGGAGCATGGCTACACCTTC. Full variable domain (rest looked up from reference TRBV12-5 and TRBJ1-2): DARVTQTPRHKVTEMGQEVTMRCQPILGHNTVFWYRQTMMQGLELLAYFRNRAPLDDSGMPKDRFSAEMPDATLATLKIQPSEPRDSAVYFCASGLVGMEHGYTFGSGTRLTVV.

Of note for this clone: One end of the junction does not line up with germline, which may come from a read error. The chain links TRBV5-1 to TRBJ2-7, with 7 bases lining up with TRBD2. Germline assignment: CDR1 SGHRS and CDR2 YFSETQ. The CDR3 totals 16 residues. CDR3 sequence: CASSFRLGEGTHEQYF. CDR3 coding DNA: TGTGCCAGCAGCTTCCGACTGGGGGAGGGTACCCACGAGCAGTACTTC.

The genes are TRBV5-1 and TRBJ1-2, with 7 positions matching TRBD1. The CDR3 has 13 residues. The V and J ends lost 2 bases and 6 bases, in that order; junction bases with no gene match: 4. Germline CDR1 SGHRS, CDR2 YFSETQ. For the CDR3, the DNA is TGCGCCAGCAGCTTCCCTACAGGGGATGGCTACACCTTC. Protein: CASSFPTGDGYTF.

This clone came up many times. This chain joins TRBV10-2 and TRBJ1-2; possible D gene TRBD1, 5 bases. The CDR3 totals 17 residues. Trimming stripped 2 bases from V and 0 bases from J, with 16 bases between. The germline CDR1 and CDR2 sequences are WSHSY and SAAADI. The CDR3 DNA follows: TGCGCCAGCAGTGAGGGCGGGGGAGACGGCTCTAACTATGGCTACACCTTC. As protein: CASSEGGGDGSNYGYTF.

This clone was observed many times. V usage is TRBV7-3 and J usage is TRBJ2-1; 8 bases agree with TRBD2. V was clipped by 5 bases and J by 7 bases; unmatched bases: 10. Germline V CDR1 and CDR2: SGHTA, FQGTGA. This CDR3 has 15 residues. The CDR3 nucleotides are TGTGCCAGCAGCCCTGAGACGGGAGGGTGGAATGAGCAGTTCTTC. Translated, it gives CASSPETGGWNEQFF.

This clone was counted many times. This chain links TRBV27 with TRBJ2-6; a weak D match, TRBD2 (5 bases). The CDR3 is made up of 19 amino acids. Germline V gives CDR1 MNHEY, CDR2 SMNVEV (reference sequence). Between the trimmed V and J ends, which lost 1 base and 0 bases, there was a span of 16 bases. This CDR3 reads CASSLYPEDGYSGANVLTF. CDR3 DNA sequence: TGTGCCAGCAGTTTATATCCGGAGGACGGGTACTCTGGGGCCAACGTCCTGACTTTC.

This clone was counted ten times or more. V usage is TRBV13 and J usage is TRBJ1-1; tentatively, D is TRBD1 (6 bases). This CDR3 has 14 residues. Trimming left V 4 bases short and J 1 base short, with 10 bases between. Germline loops: CDR1 PRHDT, CDR2 FYEKMQ (reference sequence). This CDR3 is CASSSGQRNTEAFF. The DNA for the CDR3 is TGTGCCAGCAGCTCGGGACAACGGAACACTGAAGCTTTCTTT.

In this sample, this clone turned up many times. The V gene is TRBV7-9, the J gene TRBJ1-2; weak D call: TRBD1 (6 bases). CDR1 SEHNR and CDR2 FQNEAQ come from the germline V gene (reference sequence). Trimming took off 7 bases at V and 0 bases at J, with 15 bases between the two ends. This CDR3 region has 15 residues. The CDR3 nucleotides are TGTGCCAGCAACCCACAGGGAATCACTAACTATGGCTACACCTTC. This codes for CASNPQGITNYGYTF.

This clone was seen many times. The J gene is TRBJ2-1, the V gene TRBV2; 8 bases match TRBD1. Germline-derived CDR1 and CDR2 are SNHLY and FYNNEI. The junction had 5 bases not matched to a gene; V was cut back by 6 bases and J by 4 bases. The CDR3 is made up of 14 amino acids. In DNA, the CDR3 is TGTGCCAGCAGAAGACAGGGGAGATACAATGAGCAGTTCTTC. Translating gives CASRRQGRYNEQFF.

This clone came up a few times. CDR3 nucleotide sequence: TGTGCCACCAGCAGAGGAAGGGTAGCAGGTTTGGATGAGCAGTTCTTC. This translates into CATSRGRVAGLDEQFF. This rearrangement joins TRBV15 to TRBJ2-1; D gene uncertain. Trimming took off 1 base at V and 8 bases at J, with 18 bases between the two ends. Germline loops: CDR1 LNHNV, CDR2 YYDKDF (reference sequence). The CDR3 sequence is 16 residues long.

At least ten counts were recorded for this clone. DNA for the CDR3: TGCGCCAGCACCCTAGGGGGGATCGGTCGTGTGAACACTGAAGCTTTCTTT. Translating it yields CASTLGGIGRVNTEAFF. The rearrangement joins TRBV5-1 to TRBJ1-1; possibly TRBD1 for D (6 bases). The CDR3 has 17 residues. From germline, CDR1 is SGHRS and CDR2 YFSETQ. Trimming removed 6 bases from V and 0 bases from J, with 21 bases in between.

This clone was seen repeatedly, ten times or more. This sequence joins TRBV19 and TRBJ1-5, with 10 bases matching TRBD1. V was pared by 2 bases and J by 4 bases, with 11 bases of the junction left unmatched. The CDR3 runs to 18 residues. From germline, CDR1 is LNHDA and CDR2 SQIVND (reference sequence). CDR3 in amino acids: CASSIFPGQDRGNQPQHF. The CDR3 DNA follows: TGTGCCAGTAGTATATTCCCAGGCCAGGACAGGGGGAATCAGCCCCAGCATTTT.

About this clone: This could be a read error, since a much larger clone is one nucleotide away. The gene calls are TRBV29-1 and TRBJ2-7; 10 nucleotides line up with TRBD2. This CDR3 contains 16 residues. Germline V gives CDR1 SQVTM, CDR2 ANQGSEA. The CDR3 loop is CSVLASGLADSYDQYF. As DNA, the CDR3 is TGCAGCGTTTTAGCCTCCGGACTAGCGGACTCCTACGATCAGTACTTC.